This is a list of T cell receptor beta chains from one sample in a study of blood T cell repertoires in COVID-19. Sequencing used immunoSEQ multiplex PCR; TCRdb keeps in-frame clones, though not all of them. The sample has some 150,000 clones; about 88% are singletons. The sequencing input was peripheral blood. Source of these receptors: a middle-aged man with active or convalescent COVID-19. The CDR3 runs from the conserved cysteine through the conserved F or W. The D gene is left open where the match is weak. The size of a clone is reported for some rows only, either as once, few or many, or as a class for expanded clones.

d_gene: TRBD2
j_gene: TRBJ2-3
abundance: -
v_gene: TRBV5-1
CDR3nt: TGCGCCAGCAGCTTACCACTAGCGGGACCTAGCACAGATACGCAGTATTTT
CDR3aa: CASSLPLAGPSTDTQYF

d_gene: TRBD1
j_gene: TRBJ1-6
abundance: -
v_gene: TRBV27
CDR3nt: TGTGCCAGCAGTTCGGGACAGGGTACTTCACCCCTCCACTTT
CDR3aa: CASSSGQGTSPLHF

d_gene: -
j_gene: TRBJ1-1
abundance: few
v_gene: TRBV28
CDR3nt: TGTGCCAGCAGTGCCTACAGGGCCGGGAACACTGAAGCTTTCTTT
CDR3aa: CASSAYRAGNTEAFF

d_gene: TRBD1
j_gene: TRBJ1-1
abundance: -
v_gene: TRBV12-5
CDR3nt: TGTGCTAGTGGTTTGGATCACGGGACAGGAAACACTGAAGCTTTCTTT
CDR3aa: CASGLDHGTGNTEAFF

d_gene: TRBD2
j_gene: TRBJ2-2
abundance: -
v_gene: TRBV13
CDR3nt: TGTGCCAGCAGCCCCGTTTTGGGGGGACTAGCTACCGGGGAGCTGTTTTTT
CDR3aa: CASSPVLGGLATGELFF

d_gene: -
j_gene: TRBJ2-5
abundance: -
v_gene: TRBV11-2
CDR3nt: TGTGCCAGCAGGTCGACAGTCCAAGGGACCCAGTACTTC
CDR3aa: CASRSTVQGTQYF

d_gene: TRBD2
j_gene: TRBJ2-2
abundance: -
v_gene: TRBV2
CDR3nt: TGTGCCAGCAGTGAAGGAGCGGGAGGGCGCACCGGGGAGCTGTTTTTT
CDR3aa: CASSEGAGGRTGELFF

d_gene: -
j_gene: TRBJ1-5
abundance: -
v_gene: TRBV6-5
CDR3nt: TGTGCCGCCACTCCACAGTACAATCAGCCCCAGCATTTT
CDR3aa: CAATPQYNQPQHF

d_gene: -
j_gene: TRBJ2-7
abundance: -
v_gene: TRBV11-2
CDR3nt: TGTGCCAGCAGCTCAAACAGGGATATCGACGAGCAGTACTTC
CDR3aa: CASSSNRDIDEQYF

d_gene: TRBD1
j_gene: TRBJ1-2
abundance: -
v_gene: TRBV10-3
CDR3nt: TGTGCCATCAGTCCGGGACAGGGGCACTATGGCTACACCTTC
CDR3aa: CAISPGQGHYGYTF

d_gene: TRBD2
j_gene: TRBJ2-1
abundance: -
v_gene: TRBV14
CDR3nt: TGTGCCAGCAGCCAAGGGGGGTGGAGCGGGAGTAATGAGCAGTTCTTC
CDR3aa: CASSQGGWSGSNEQFF

d_gene: -
j_gene: TRBJ2-3
abundance: -
v_gene: TRBV9
CDR3nt: TGTGCCAGCAGCGTAGGAACGGTTAACACAGATACGCAGTATTTT
CDR3aa: CASSVGTVNTDTQYF

d_gene: -
j_gene: TRBJ2-2
abundance: -
v_gene: TRBV7-9
CDR3nt: TGTGCCAGCAGCCCACAGGGAAACACCGGGGAGCTGTTTTTT
CDR3aa: CASSPQGNTGELFF

d_gene: -
j_gene: TRBJ2-7
abundance: -
v_gene: TRBV2
CDR3nt: TGTGCCAGCAGTGAAAGGGCAGGGGTCTACGAGCAGTACTTC
CDR3aa: CASSERAGVYEQYF

d_gene: TRBD1
j_gene: TRBJ1-3
abundance: few
v_gene: TRBV5-1
CDR3nt: TGCGCCAGCAGCTTGGGACAGGGCACCCTCTCTGGAAACACCATATATTTT
CDR3aa: CASSLGQGTLSGNTIYF

d_gene: TRBD2
j_gene: TRBJ2-5
abundance: -
v_gene: TRBV5-1
CDR3nt: TGCGCCAGCAGCTTGCGAGCGGGAGGGCTAGATGGAGAGACCCAGTACTTC
CDR3aa: CASSLRAGGLDGETQYF

d_gene: -
j_gene: TRBJ1-1
abundance: -
v_gene: TRBV3-1/TRBV3-2
CDR3nt: TGTGCCAGCAGCCGTCCAGGGCGGACTGAAGCTTTCTTT
CDR3aa: CASSRPGRTEAFF

d_gene: -
j_gene: TRBJ2-3
abundance: once
v_gene: TRBV27
CDR3nt: TGTGCCAGCAGGGTAGGGGGAGTTCGGACAGATACGCAGTATTTT
CDR3aa: CASRVGGVRTDTQYF

d_gene: TRBD2
j_gene: TRBJ2-3
abundance: -
v_gene: TRBV19
CDR3nt: TGTGCCAGGCGGACCGGGACTAGCGGGAGGGTTGGCACAGATACGCAGTATTTT
CDR3aa: CARRTGTSGRVGTDTQYF

d_gene: TRBD1
j_gene: TRBJ1-4
abundance: -
v_gene: TRBV5-6
CDR3nt: TGTGCCAGCAGCATATACGGGACAGGGTGGTTGCTGTTTTTT
CDR3aa: CASSIYGTGWLLFF

d_gene: -
j_gene: TRBJ2-3
abundance: -
v_gene: TRBV10-2
CDR3nt: TGCGCCAGCAGTGAGTCGCCTAGCCTGAGCACAGATACGCAGTATTTT
CDR3aa: CASSESPSLSTDTQYF

d_gene: TRBD2
j_gene: TRBJ2-5
abundance: -
v_gene: TRBV5-4
CDR3nt: TGTGCCAGCAGCCCAAGACTAGCGGGAGCCGGGACCCAGTACTTC
CDR3aa: CASSPRLAGAGTQYF

d_gene: TRBD1
j_gene: TRBJ2-2
abundance: -
v_gene: TRBV24-1
CDR3nt: TGTGCCACCAGTGATCCTACAGGGGACCTCACCGGGGAGCTGTTTTTT
CDR3aa: CATSDPTGDLTGELFF

d_gene: TRBD2
j_gene: TRBJ2-7
abundance: -
v_gene: TRBV6-5
CDR3nt: TGTGCCAGCAGAGAGCGGGAACCCCACGAGCAGTACTTC
CDR3aa: CASREREPHEQYF

d_gene: -
j_gene: TRBJ2-5
abundance: -
v_gene: TRBV5-1
CDR3nt: TGCGCCAGCAGCCCCGCTTGGCAGGGAGAGACCCAGTACTTC
CDR3aa: CASSPAWQGETQYF

d_gene: TRBD2
j_gene: TRBJ2-7
abundance: -
v_gene: TRBV10-1
CDR3nt: TGCGCCAGCAGTGCAGGACTAGGTTACGAGCAGTACTTC
CDR3aa: CASSAGLGYEQYF

d_gene: TRBD1
j_gene: TRBJ2-1
abundance: few
v_gene: TRBV10-3
CDR3nt: TGTGCCATCAGTGGCCAAAAGGGACAGGCCGGCAATGAGCAGTTCTTC
CDR3aa: CAISGQKGQAGNEQFF

d_gene: -
j_gene: TRBJ2-7
abundance: -
v_gene: TRBV5-6
CDR3nt: TGTGCCAGCAGCTTGGGAGCCTACTCCTACGAGCAGTACTTC
CDR3aa: CASSLGAYSYEQYF

d_gene: -
j_gene: TRBJ2-3
abundance: -
v_gene: TRBV2
CDR3nt: TGTGCCAGCAGTAAGGATAACAGGGTCCCCACGCAGTATTTT
CDR3aa: CASSKDNRVPTQYF

d_gene: -
j_gene: TRBJ1-2
abundance: -
v_gene: TRBV28
CDR3nt: TGTGCCAGCACCTCTGGAGGTAGCGGCTATGGCTACACCTTC
CDR3aa: CASTSGGSGYGYTF

d_gene: -
j_gene: TRBJ2-3
abundance: -
v_gene: TRBV7-3
CDR3nt: TGTGCCAGTGGTCTGGGCGGGCTGACTAGCACAGATACGCAGTATTTT
CDR3aa: CASGLGGLTSTDTQYF

d_gene: TRBD2
j_gene: TRBJ2-7
abundance: -
v_gene: TRBV5-1
CDR3nt: TGCGCCAGCAGCTCCTTGGGGCTTGGCGGGAGGGCCTCCTACGAGCAGTACTTC
CDR3aa: CASSSLGLGGRASYEQYF

d_gene: TRBD1
j_gene: TRBJ1-2
abundance: -
v_gene: TRBV2
CDR3nt: TGTGCCAGCAGTGAGAGGGACAGTCCTGACTATGGCTACACCTTC
CDR3aa: CASSERDSPDYGYTF

d_gene: -
j_gene: TRBJ2-5
abundance: -
v_gene: TRBV20-1
CDR3nt: TGCAGTGCTAGTGGACAGCAAGAGACCCAGTACTTC
CDR3aa: CSASGQQETQYF